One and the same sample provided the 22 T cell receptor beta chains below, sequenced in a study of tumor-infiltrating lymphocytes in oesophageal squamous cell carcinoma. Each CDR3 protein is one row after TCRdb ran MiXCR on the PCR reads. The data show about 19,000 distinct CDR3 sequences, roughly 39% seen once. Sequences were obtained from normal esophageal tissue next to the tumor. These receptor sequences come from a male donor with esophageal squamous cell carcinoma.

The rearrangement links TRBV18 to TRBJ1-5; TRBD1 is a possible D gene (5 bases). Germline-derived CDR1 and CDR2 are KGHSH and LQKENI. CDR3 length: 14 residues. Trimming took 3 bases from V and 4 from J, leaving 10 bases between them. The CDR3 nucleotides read TGTGCCAGCTCACCGTTAGGGGCAAATCAGCCCCAGCATTTT. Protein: CASSPLGANQPQHF. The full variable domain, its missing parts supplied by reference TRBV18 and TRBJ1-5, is NAGVMQNPRHLVRRRGQEARLRCSPMKGHSHVYWYRQLPEEGLKFMVYLQKENIIDESGMPKERFSAEFPKEGPSILRIQQVVRGDSAAYFCASSPLGANQPQHFGDGTRLSIL.

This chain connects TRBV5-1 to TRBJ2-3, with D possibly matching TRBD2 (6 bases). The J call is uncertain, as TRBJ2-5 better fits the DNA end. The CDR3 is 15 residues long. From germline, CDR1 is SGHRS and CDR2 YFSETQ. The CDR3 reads CASSLWGEGQETQYF. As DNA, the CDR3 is TGCGCCAGCAGCTTGTGGGGGGAAGGCCAAGAGACCCAGTACTTC.

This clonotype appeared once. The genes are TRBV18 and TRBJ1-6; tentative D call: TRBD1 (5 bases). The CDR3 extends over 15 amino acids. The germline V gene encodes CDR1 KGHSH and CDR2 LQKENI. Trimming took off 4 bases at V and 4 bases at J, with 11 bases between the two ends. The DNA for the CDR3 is TGTGCCAGCTCACTCAGGGACTTTTATAATTCACCCCTCCACTTT. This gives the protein CASSLRDFYNSPLHF.

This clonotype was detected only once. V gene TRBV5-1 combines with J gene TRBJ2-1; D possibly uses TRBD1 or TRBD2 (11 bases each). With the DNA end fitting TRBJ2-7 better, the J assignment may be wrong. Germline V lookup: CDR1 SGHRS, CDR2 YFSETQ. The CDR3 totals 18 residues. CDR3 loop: CASSLRDRGTSGGYEQYF. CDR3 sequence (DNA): TGCGCCAGCAGCTTGCGGGACAGGGGGACTAGCGGCGGCTACGAGCAGTACTTC.

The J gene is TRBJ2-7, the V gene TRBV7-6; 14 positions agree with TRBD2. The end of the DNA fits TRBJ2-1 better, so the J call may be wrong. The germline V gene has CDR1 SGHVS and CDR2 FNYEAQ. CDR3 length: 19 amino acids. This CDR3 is CASSFRTGTSGSSYNEQFF. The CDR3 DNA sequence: TGTGCCAGCAGCTTCCGGACCGGGACTAGCGGGAGCTCCTACAATGAGCAGTTCTTC.

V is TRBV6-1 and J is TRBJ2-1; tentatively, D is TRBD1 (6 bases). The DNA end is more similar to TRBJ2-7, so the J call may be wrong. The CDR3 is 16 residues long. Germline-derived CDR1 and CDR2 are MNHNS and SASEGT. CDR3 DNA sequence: TGTGCCAGCAGTTACAGGAAGACAGGCAAAGGGTACGAGCAGTACTTC. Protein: CASSYRKTGKGYEQYF.

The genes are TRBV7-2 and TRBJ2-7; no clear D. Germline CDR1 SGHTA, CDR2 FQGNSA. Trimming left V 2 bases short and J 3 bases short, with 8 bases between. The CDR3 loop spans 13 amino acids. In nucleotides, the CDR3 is TGTGCCAGCAGCTTACTCCGAGACTACGAGCAGTACTTC. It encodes CASSLLRDYEQYF.

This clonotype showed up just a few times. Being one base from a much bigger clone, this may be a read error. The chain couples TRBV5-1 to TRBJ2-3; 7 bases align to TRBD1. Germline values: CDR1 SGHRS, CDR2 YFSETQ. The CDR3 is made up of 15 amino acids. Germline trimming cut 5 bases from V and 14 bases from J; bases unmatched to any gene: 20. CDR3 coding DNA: TGCGCCAGCAGAGATGACAGGGTCGGGATCGGGGAGCTGTATTTT. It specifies CASRDDRVGIGELYF.

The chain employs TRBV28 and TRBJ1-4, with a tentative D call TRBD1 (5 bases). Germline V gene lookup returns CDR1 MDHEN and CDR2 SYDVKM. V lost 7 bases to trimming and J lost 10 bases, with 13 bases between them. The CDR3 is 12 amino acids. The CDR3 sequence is CASTPPRGKLFF. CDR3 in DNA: TGTGCCAGCACCCCACCAAGGGGAAAACTGTTTTTT.

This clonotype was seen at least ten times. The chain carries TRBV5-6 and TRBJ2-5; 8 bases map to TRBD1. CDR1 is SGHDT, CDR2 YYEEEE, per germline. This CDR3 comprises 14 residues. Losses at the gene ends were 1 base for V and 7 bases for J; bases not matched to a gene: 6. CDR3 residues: CASSLKDRGGTQYF. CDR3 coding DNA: TGTGCCAGCAGCTTGAAAGACAGGGGCGGGACCCAGTACTTC.

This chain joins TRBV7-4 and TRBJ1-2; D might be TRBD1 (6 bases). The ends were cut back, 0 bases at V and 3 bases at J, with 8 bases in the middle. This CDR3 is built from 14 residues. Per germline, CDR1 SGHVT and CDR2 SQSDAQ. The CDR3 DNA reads TGTGCCAGCAGCTTAGCAGGGGGATACTATGGCTACACCTTC. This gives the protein CASSLAGGYYGYTF.

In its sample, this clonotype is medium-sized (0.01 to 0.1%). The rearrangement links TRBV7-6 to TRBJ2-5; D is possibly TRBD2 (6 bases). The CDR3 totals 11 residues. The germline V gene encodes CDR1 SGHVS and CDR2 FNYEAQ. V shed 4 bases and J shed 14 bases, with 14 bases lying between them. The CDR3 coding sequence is TGTGCCAGCAGCTCAGATCAAACTAGCTACTTC. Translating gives CASSSDQTSYF.

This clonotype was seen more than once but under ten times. The CDR3 DNA reads as TGCGCCAGCAGCCAAGAATGGGGGACGCGGGGGGGAAACACCGGGGAGCTGTTTTTT. It yields the protein CASSQEWGTRGGNTGELFF. The rearrangement joins TRBV4-1 to TRBJ2-2; TRBD2 agrees at 9 bases. Germline values: CDR1 MGHRA, CDR2 YSYEKL. The CDR3 sequence is 19 residues long. Trimming took 0 bases from V and 2 from J; bases not matched to a gene: 10.

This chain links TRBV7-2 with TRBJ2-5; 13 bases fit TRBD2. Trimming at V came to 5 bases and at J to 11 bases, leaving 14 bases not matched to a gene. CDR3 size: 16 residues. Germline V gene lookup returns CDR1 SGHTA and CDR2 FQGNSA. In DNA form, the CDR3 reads TGTGCCAGCAGCCTAAGGACTAGCGGGGGTAGGGATGAGCAGTACTTC. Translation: CASSLRTSGGRDEQYF.

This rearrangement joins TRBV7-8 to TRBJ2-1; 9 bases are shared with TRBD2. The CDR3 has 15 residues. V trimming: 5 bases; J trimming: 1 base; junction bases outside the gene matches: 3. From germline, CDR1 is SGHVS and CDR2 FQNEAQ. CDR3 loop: CASSQLAGSYNEQFF. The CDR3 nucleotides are TGTGCCAGCAGCCAGCTAGCGGGATCCTACAATGAGCAGTTCTTC.

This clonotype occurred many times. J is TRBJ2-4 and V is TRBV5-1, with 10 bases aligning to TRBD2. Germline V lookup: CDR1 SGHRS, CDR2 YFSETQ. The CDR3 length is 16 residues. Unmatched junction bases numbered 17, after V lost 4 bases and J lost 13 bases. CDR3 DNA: TGCGCCAGCAGCGTCACTAGCGGGATTACCTACAATGAGCAGTACTTC. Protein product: CASSVTSGITYNEQYF.

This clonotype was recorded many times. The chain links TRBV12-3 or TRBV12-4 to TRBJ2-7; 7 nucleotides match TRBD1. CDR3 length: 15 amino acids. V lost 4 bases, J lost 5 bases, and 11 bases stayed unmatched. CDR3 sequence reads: CASSYHPDRVDEQYF. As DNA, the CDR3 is TGTGCCAGCAGTTACCACCCTGACAGGGTCGACGAGCAGTACTTC.

CDR3 in amino acids: CASSLDSHKQYF. CDR3 nucleotide sequence: TGTGCCAGCAGCTTGGACAGTCACAAGCAGTACTTC. The chain combines TRBV7-8 with TRBJ2-7; D perhaps matches TRBD1 (6 bases). The CDR3 is 12 amino acids. Per germline, CDR1 SGHVS and CDR2 FQNEAQ. Deletions cut 3 bases from V and 8 bases from J, with 11 bases between.

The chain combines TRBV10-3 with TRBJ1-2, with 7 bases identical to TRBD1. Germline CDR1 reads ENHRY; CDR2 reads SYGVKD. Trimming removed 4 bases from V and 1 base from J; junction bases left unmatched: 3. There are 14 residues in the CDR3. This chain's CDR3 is CAISGTGNNYGYTF. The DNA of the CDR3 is TGTGCCATCAGTGGGACAGGAAATAACTATGGCTACACCTTC.

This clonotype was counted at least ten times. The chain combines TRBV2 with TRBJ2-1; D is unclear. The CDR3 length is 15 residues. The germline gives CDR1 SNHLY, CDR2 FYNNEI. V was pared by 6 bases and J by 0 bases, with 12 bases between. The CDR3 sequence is CASRTTVSSYNEQFF. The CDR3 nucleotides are TGTGCCAGCAGAACTACAGTGTCCTCCTACAATGAGCAGTTCTTC. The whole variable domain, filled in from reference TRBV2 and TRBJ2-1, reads EPEVTQTPSHQVTQMGQEVILRCVPISNHLYFYWYRQILGQKVEFLVSFYNNEISEKSEIFDDQFSVERPDGSNFTLKIRSTKLEDSAMYFCASRTTVSSYNEQFFGPGTRLTVL.

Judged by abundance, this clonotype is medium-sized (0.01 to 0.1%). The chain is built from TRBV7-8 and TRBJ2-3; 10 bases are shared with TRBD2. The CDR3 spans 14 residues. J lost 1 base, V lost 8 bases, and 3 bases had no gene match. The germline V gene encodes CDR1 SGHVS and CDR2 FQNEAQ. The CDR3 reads CASGLAAGTDTQYF. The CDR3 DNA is TGTGCCAGCGGACTAGCGGCGGGCACAGATACGCAGTATTTT.

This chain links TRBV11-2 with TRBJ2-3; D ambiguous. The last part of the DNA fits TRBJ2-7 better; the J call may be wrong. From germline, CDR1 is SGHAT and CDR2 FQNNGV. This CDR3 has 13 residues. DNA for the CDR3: TGTGCCAGCAGCTTATTGGGCCCCCATGGGCAGTACTTC. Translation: CASSLLGPHGQYF.